This T cell receptor (beta chain) was profiled in a study of blood T cells in healthy people across ages. In the study overall: Through template switching, about one barcoded beta molecule was captured per two T cells, as measured in model experiments.

With regard to this clonotype: It is unclear where the CDR3 begins or ends on the DNA, so no DNA is shown, and the CDR3 is as TCRdb lists it.

Next came a second PCR, run for roughly 6 to 11 cycles, which used a sample-barcoded 5' primer along with a J-beta primer mix. Every cDNA molecule bore a tag from a template-switch adaptor containing 12 random nucleotides. TCRdb re-derived calls from the 5' RACE reads in MiXCR, one entry per CDR3 protein. The sample has about 1.1 million distinct CDR3 sequences, more than 30% seen once; the top ten hold around 12%. The length of the CDR3 is 14 amino acids, counting both ends. This chain links TRBV12-3 or TRBV12-4 with TRBJ2-5; TRBD1 is the table's D call and was not checked against the DNA. The sample consisted of blood. The origin of this receptor is a man between 18 and 29 years old in good health. The CDR3: CASSSSDRLDEQYF.